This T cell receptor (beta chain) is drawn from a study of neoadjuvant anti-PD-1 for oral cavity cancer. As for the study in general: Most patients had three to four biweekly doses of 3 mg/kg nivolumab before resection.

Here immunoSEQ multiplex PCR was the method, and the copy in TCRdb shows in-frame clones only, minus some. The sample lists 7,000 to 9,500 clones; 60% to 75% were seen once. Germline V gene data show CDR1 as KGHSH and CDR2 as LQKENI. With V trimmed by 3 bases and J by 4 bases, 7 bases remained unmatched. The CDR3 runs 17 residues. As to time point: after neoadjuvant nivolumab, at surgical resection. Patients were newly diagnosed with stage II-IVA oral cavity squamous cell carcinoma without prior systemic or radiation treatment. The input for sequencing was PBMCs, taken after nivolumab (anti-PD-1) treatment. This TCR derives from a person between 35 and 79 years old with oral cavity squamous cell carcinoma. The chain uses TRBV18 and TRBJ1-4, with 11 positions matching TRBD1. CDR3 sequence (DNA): TGTGCCAGCTCACCCACTGGACAGGGGGCCGGTAATGAAAAACTGTTTTTT. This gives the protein CASSPTGQGAGNEKLFF. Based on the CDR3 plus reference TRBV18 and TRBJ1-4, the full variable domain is NAGVMQNPRHLVRRRGQEARLRCSPMKGHSHVYWYRQLPEEGLKFMVYLQKENIIDESGMPKERFSAEFPKEGPSILRIQQVVRGDSAAYFCASSPTGQGAGNEKLFFGSGTQLSVL.